This T cell receptor (beta chain) originates from a study of T cell repertoires in cytomegalovirus infection. Between the trimmed V and J ends, which lost 5 bases and 3 bases, there was a span of 8 bases. The CDR3 has 12 residues. The germline gives CDR1 LNHDA, CDR2 SQIVND (reference sequence). This clonotype occurred a few times. Its target is unknown. Each CDR3 protein is one row after TCRdb ran MiXCR on the reads. The top ten hold around an eighth of the sample, which has about 830,000 distinct CDR3 sequences, 32% seen once. The rearrangement uses TRBV19 and TRBJ2-7; D ambiguous. This specimen was cultured CD8+ T cells from PBMCs, taken from culture after CMV antigen stimulation. The source is a human donor in good health (CMV status not recorded). Some clones in this sample may be carry-over from other donors' samples. In DNA, the CDR3 is TGTGCCAGTAGTGACAAGATCTACGAGCAGTACTTC. As protein: CASSDKIYEQYF.